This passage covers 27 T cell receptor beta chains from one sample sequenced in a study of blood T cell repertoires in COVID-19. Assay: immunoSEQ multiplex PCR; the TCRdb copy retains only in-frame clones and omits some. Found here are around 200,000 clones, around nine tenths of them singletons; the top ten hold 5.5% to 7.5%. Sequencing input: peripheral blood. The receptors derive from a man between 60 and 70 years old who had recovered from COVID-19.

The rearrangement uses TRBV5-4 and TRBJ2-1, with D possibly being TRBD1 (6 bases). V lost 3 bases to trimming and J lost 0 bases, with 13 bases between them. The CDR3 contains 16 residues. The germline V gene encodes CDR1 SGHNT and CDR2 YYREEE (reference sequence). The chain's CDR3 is CASSWGQLSSYNEQFF. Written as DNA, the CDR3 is TGTGCCAGCAGCTGGGGACAATTGAGCTCCTACAATGAGCAGTTCTTC.

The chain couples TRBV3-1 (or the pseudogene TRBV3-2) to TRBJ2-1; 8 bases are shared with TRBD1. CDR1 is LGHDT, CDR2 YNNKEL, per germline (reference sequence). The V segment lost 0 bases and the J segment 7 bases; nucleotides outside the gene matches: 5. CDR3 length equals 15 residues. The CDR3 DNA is TGTGCCAGCAGCCAAGAAGAAAACAGGGGGAATGAGCAGTTCTTC. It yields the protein CASSQEENRGNEQFF.

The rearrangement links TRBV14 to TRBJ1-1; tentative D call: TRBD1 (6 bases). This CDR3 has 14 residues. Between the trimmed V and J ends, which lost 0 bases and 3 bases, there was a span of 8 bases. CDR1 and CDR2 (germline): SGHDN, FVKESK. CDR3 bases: TGTGCCAGCAGCCAAGAGGGGGCTTACACTGAAGCTTTCTTT. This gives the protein CASSQEGAYTEAFF. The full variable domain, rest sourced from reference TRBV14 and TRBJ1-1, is EAGVTQFPSHSVIEKGQTVTLRCDPISGHDNLYWYRRVMGKEIKFLLHFVKESKQDESGMPNNRFLAERTGGTYSTLKVQPAELEDSGVYFCASSQEGAYTEAFFGQGTRLTVV.

CDR3 sequence (DNA): TGTGCCAGCAGCGCGGGACAGGTGTTCTCTGGAAACACCATATATTTT. Translated, it gives CASSAGQVFSGNTIYF. V usage is TRBV3-1 (or the pseudogene TRBV3-2) and J usage is TRBJ1-3, with TRBD1 identical over 8 bases. Trimming cost V 5 bases and J 0 bases; bases outside gene matches: 6. The CDR3 loop spans 16 amino acids. In germline, CDR1 is LGHDT, CDR2 YNNKEL (reference sequence).

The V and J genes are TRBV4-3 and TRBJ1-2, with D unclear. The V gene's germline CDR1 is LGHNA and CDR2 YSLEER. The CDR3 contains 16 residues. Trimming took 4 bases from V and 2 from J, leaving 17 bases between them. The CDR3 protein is CASSRSAATFNYGYTF. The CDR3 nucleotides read TGCGCCAGCAGCCGAAGTGCGGCAACCTTCAACTATGGCTACACCTTC.

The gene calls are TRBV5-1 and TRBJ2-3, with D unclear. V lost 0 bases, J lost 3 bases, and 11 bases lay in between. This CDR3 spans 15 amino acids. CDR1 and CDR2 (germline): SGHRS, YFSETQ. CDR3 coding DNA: TGCGCCAGCAGCTTGGACGATAGCAAGACAGATACGCAGTATTTT. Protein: CASSLDDSKTDTQYF.

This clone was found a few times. CDR3 sequence: CASSPDRDDQPQHF. CDR3 coding DNA: TGTGCCAGCAGCCCGGACAGGGATGATCAGCCCCAGCATTTT. The chain is built from TRBV7-9 and TRBJ1-5; 8 positions match TRBD1. V shed 5 bases, J shed 5 bases, and the junction held 5 bases outside the gene matches. CDR3 length: 14 residues. Germline V gene lookup returns CDR1 SEHNR and CDR2 FQNEAQ (reference sequence).

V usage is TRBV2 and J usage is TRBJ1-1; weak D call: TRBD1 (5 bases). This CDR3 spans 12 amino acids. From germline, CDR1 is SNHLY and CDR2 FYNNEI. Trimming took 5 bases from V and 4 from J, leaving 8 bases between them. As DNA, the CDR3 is TGTGCCAGCAGTTCCCAGGGCACTGAAGCTTTCTTT. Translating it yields CASSSQGTEAFF.

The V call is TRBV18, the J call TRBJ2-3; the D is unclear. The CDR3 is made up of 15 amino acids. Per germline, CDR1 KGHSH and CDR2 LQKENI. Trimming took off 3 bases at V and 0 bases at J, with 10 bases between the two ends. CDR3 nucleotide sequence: TGTGCCAGCTCACCGCTACAACAGAGCACAGATACGCAGTATTTT. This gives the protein CASSPLQQSTDTQYF.

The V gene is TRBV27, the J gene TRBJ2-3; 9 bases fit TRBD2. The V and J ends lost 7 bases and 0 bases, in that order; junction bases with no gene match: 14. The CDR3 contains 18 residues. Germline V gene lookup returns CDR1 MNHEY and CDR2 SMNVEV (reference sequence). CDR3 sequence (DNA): TGTGCCAGCACCGGTGCGGGGGGGTCAATCTCTAGCACAGATACGCAGTATTTT. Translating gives CASTGAGGSISSTDTQYF.

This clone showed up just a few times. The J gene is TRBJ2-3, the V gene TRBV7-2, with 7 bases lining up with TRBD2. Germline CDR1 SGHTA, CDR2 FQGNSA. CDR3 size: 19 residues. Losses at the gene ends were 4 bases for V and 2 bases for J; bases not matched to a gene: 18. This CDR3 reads CASSSMTYSGSPFTDTQYF. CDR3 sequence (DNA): TGTGCCAGCAGCTCGATGACATATAGCGGGTCTCCTTTCACAGATACGCAGTATTTT.

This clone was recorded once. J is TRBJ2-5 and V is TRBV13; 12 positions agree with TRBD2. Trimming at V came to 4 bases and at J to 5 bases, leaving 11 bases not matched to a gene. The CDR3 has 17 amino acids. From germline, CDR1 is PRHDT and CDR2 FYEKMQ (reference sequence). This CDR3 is CASSSRSLAGGGETQYF. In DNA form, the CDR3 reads TGTGCCAGCAGCTCCCGGAGCCTAGCGGGAGGGGGCGAGACCCAGTACTTC.

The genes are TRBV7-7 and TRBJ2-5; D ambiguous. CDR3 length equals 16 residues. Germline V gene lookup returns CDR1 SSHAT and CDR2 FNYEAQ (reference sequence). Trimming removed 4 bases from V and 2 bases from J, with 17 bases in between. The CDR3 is CASSSLGNRGQETQYF. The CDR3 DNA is TGTGCCAGCAGCTCCTTGGGTAACCGAGGTCAAGAGACCCAGTACTTC.

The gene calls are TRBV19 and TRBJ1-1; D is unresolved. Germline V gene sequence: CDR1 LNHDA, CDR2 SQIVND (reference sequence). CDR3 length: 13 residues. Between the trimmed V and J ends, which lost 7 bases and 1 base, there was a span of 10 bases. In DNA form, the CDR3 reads TGTGCCAGTACCTTACCGGGGAACACTGAAGCTTTCTTT. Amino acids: CASTLPGNTEAFF. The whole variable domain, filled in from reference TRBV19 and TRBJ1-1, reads DGGITQSPKYLFRKEGQNVTLSCEQNLNHDAMYWYRQDPGQGLRLIYYSQIVNDFQKGDIAEGYSVSREKKESFPLTVTSAQKNPTAFYLCASTLPGNTEAFFGQGTRLTVV.

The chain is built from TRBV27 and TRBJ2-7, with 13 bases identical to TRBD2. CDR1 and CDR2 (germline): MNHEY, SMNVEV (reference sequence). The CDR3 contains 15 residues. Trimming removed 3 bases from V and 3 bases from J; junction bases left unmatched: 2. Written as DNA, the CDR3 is TGTGCCAGCAGTTTCGGACTAGCGGGGGTCTACGAGCAGTACTTC. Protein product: CASSFGLAGVYEQYF.

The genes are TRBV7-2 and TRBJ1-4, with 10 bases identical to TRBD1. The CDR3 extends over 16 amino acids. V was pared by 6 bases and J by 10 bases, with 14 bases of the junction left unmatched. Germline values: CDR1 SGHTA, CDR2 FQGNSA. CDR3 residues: CASRSTPGTGAGKLFF. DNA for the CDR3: TGTGCCAGCAGATCCACTCCCGGGACAGGGGCCGGAAAACTGTTTTTT.

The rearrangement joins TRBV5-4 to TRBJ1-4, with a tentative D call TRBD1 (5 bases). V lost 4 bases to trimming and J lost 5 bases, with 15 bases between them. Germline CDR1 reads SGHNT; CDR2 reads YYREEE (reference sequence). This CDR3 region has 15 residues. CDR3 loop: CASSRVGGTNEKLFF. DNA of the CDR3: TGTGCCAGCAGCCGGGTGGGGGGGACGAATGAAAAACTGTTTTTT. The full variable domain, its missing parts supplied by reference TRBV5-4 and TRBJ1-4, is ETGVTQSPTHLIKTRGQQVTLRCSSQSGHNTVSWYQQALGQGPQFIFQYYREEENGRGNFPPRFSGLQFPNYSSELNVNALELDDSALYLCASSRVGGTNEKLFFGSGTQLSVL.

CDR3 loop: CASSLAVNGYTF. CDR3 nucleotides: TGTGCCAGCAGCTTAGCCGTAAATGGCTACACCTTC. This sequence joins TRBV7-2 and TRBJ1-2; D is unclear. Trimming pared 0 bases from V and 6 bases from J, leaving 5 bases between. The CDR3 covers 12 residues. The germline V gene has CDR1 SGHTA and CDR2 FQGNSA.

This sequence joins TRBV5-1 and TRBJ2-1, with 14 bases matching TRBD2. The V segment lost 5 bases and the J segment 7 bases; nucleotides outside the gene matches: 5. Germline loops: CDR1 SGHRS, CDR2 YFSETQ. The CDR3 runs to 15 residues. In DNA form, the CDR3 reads TGCGCCAGCAGAACCAGGACTAGCGGGAGGAATGAGCAGTTCTTC. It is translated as CASRTRTSGRNEQFF.

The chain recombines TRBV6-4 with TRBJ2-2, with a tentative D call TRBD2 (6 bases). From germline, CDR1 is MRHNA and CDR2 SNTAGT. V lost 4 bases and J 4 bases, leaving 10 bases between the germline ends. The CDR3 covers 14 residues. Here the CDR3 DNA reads TGTGCCAGCAGTGCAGAAGCGGGCACCGGGGAGCTGTTTTTT. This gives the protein CASSAEAGTGELFF.

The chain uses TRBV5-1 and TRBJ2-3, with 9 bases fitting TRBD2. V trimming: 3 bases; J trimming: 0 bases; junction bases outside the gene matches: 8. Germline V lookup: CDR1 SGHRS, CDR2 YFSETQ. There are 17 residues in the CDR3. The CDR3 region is CASSSRAGGPSTDTQYF. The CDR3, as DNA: TGCGCCAGCAGCTCGAGGGCGGGGGGGCCGAGCACAGATACGCAGTATTTT.

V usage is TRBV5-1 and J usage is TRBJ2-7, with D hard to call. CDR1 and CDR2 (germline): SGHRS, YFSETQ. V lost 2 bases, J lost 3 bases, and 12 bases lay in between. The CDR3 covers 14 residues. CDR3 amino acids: CASSLAGSNYEQYF. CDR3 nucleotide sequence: TGCGCCAGCAGCTTAGCCGGGTCCAACTACGAGCAGTACTTC.

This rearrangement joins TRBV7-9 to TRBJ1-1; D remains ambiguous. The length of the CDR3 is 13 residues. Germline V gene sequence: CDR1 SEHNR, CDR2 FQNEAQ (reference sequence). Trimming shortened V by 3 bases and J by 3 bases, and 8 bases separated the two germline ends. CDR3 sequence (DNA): TGTGCCAGCAGCTTTACGGCGGACACTGAAGCTTTCTTT. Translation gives CASSFTADTEAFF.

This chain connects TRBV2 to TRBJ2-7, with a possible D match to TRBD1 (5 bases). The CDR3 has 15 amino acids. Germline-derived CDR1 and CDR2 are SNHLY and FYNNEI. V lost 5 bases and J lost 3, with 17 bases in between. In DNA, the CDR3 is TGTGCCAGCAGTCCCGTCGGCCAGGGATACTACGAGCAGTACTTC. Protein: CASSPVGQGYYEQYF.

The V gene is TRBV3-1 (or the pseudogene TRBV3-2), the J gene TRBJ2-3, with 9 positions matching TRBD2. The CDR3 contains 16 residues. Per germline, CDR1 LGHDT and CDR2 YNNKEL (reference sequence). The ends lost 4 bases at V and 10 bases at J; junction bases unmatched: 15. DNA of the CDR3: TGTGCCAGCAGCCCCCCCCTAGCGGGGCCTCGAGAGGCGCAGTATTTT. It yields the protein CASSPPLAGPREAQYF.

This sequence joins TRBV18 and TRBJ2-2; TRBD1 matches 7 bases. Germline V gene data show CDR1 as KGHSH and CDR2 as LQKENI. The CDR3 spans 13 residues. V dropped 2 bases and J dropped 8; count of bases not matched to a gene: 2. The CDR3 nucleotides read TGTGCCAGCTCACCAGACAGGGCTGGGGAGCTGTTTTTT. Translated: CASSPDRAGELFF.

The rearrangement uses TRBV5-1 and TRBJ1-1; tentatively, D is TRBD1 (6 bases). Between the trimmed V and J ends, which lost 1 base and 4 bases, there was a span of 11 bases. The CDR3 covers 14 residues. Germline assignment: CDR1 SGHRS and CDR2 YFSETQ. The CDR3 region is CASSLQGTITEAFF. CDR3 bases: TGCGCCAGCAGCTTGCAGGGGACGATCACTGAAGCTTTCTTT.